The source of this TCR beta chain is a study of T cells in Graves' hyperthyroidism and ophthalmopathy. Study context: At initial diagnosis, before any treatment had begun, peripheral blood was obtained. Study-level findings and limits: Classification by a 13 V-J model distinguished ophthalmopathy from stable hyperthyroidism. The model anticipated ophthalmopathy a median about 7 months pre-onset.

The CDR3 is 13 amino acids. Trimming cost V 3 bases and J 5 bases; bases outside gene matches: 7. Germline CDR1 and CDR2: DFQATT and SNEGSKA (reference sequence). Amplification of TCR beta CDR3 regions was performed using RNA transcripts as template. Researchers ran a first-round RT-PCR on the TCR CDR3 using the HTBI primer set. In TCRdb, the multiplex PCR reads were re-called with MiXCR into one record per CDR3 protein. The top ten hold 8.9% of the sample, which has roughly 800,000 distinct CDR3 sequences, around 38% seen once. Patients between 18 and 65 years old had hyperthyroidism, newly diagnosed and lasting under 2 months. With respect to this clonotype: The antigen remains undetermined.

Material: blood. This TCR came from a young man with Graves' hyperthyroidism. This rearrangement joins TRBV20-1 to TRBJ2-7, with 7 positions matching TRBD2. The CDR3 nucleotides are TGCAGTGCTAGCCCTAGCGGCCTGGACGAGCAGTACTTC. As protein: CSASPSGLDEQYF.